The TCR beta chain under discussion was sequenced for a study of pediatric ulcerative colitis. TCRdb's table, derived via immunoSEQ multiplex PCR, lists solely in-frame clones and lacks some. Of 30,000 to 40,000 clones in the sample, 82% are singletons; the top ten hold about 4.5%. Germline V CDR1 and CDR2: LNHDA, SQIVND (reference sequence). This CDR3 comprises 14 residues. The ends lost 3 bases at V and 4 bases at J; junction bases unmatched: 5. The receptor was isolated from a boy between 10 and 17 years old with severe ulcerative colitis. The chain links TRBV19 to TRBJ1-2, with 7 bases identical to TRBD1. The specimen sequenced was blood. In DNA, the CDR3 is TGTGCCAGTAGTATCCTAGCAGGGGGCTATGGCTACACCTTC. This encodes CASSILAGGYGYTF.